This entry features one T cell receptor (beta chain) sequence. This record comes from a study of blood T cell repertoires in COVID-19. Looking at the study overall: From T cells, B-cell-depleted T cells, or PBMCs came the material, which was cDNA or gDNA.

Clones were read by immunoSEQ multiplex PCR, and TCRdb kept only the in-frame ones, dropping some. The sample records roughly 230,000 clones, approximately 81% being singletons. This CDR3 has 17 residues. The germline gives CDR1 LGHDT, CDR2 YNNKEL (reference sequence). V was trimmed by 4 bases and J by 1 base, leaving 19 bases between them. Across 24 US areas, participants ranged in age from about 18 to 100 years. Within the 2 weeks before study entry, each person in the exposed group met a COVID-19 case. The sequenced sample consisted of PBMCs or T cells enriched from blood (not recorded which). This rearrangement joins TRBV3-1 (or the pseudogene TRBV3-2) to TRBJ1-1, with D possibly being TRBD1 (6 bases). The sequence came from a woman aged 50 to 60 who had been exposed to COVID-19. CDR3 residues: CASSRTLSGRGNTEAFF. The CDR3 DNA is TGTGCCAGCAGCCGTACCTTGTCCGGCAGGGGGAACACTGAAGCTTTCTTT.